The next 15 T cell receptor beta chains were all read from a single sample in a study of blood T cell repertoires in COVID-19. Generated by immunoSEQ multiplex PCR, the TCRdb table keeps only in-frame clones and is missing some. The sample holds about 480,000 clones, about nine tenths seen once. The sequencing sample was made of peripheral blood. Source of these receptors: a woman aged 50 to 60 with COVID-19, enrolled during active disease.

The CDR3: CASSIGRWETQYF. In DNA form, the CDR3 reads TGTGCCAGTAGTATCGGCAGGTGGGAGACCCAGTACTTC. This chain joins TRBV19 and TRBJ2-5, with D unresolved. V was trimmed by 3 bases and J by 5 bases, leaving 10 bases between them. The CDR3 is 13 amino acids. CDR1 is LNHDA, CDR2 SQIVND, per germline (reference sequence). Drawing the rest from reference TRBV19 and TRBJ2-5, the complete variable domain is DGGITQSPKYLFRKEGQNVTLSCEQNLNHDAMYWYRQDPGQGLRLIYYSQIVNDFQKGDIAEGYSVSREKKESFPLTVTSAQKNPTAFYLCASSIGRWETQYFGPGTRLLVL.

The rearrangement uses TRBV6-6 and TRBJ2-7, with 8 bases lining up with TRBD1. The J segment lost 7 bases and the V segment lost 5 bases, leaving 7 bases of the junction unmatched. The CDR3 consists of 13 residues. The germline V gene encodes CDR1 MNHNY and CDR2 SVGAGI (reference sequence). The CDR3 nucleotides are TGTGCCAGCAGTCTTGACAGGGGAAATGAGCAGTACTTC. The encoded protein is CASSLDRGNEQYF.

The chain is built from TRBV5-1 and TRBJ2-1; 12 bases map to TRBD1. Unmatched junction bases numbered 4, after V lost 4 bases and J lost 5 bases. The germline V gene has CDR1 SGHRS and CDR2 YFSETQ. This CDR3 spans 15 amino acids. The CDR3 nucleotides are TGCGCCAGCAGCCCGGGACAGGGGGCGCACAATGAGCAGTTCTTC. Amino acids: CASSPGQGAHNEQFF.

The J gene is TRBJ1-1, the V gene TRBV5-3; 7 bases map to TRBD1. TRBV5-3 falls under the ORF class, with uncertain function. V shed 5 bases, J shed 3 bases, and the junction held 16 bases outside the gene matches. The CDR3 has 17 amino acids. The CDR3 reads CARRDRQGMPRYTEAFF. CDR3 DNA sequence: TGTGCCAGAAGGGACCGACAGGGAATGCCGAGGTACACTGAAGCTTTCTTT.

The chain recombines TRBV4-1 with TRBJ1-5; 7 nucleotides line up with TRBD1. V lost 0 bases to trimming and J lost 5 bases; unmatched junction nucleotides: 7. Germline V gene lookup returns CDR1 MGHRA and CDR2 YSYEKL. This CDR3 is 16 amino acids long. CDR3 in DNA: TGCGCCAGCAGCCAAGAGGCACAGGGGACCTATCAGCCCCAGCATTTT. Amino acid sequence: CASSQEAQGTYQPQHF.

This clone was detected only a few times. This sequence joins TRBV5-4 and TRBJ1-3; unclear D gene. V was pared by 7 bases and J by 2 bases, with 10 bases between. Germline CDR1 and CDR2: SGHNT and YYREEE (reference sequence). This CDR3 is built from 13 residues. The DNA of the CDR3 is TGTGCCAGCGGGCAGGAACCTGGAAACACCATATATTTT. Its translation is CASGQEPGNTIYF.

The sample holds one count of this clone. V is TRBV19 and J is TRBJ1-6; TRBD1 is a possible D gene (6 bases). CDR1 is LNHDA, CDR2 SQIVND, per germline (reference sequence). Trimming shortened V by 10 bases and J by 6 bases, and 13 bases separated the two germline ends. This CDR3 has 13 amino acids. The CDR3 protein is CATRDILNSPLHF. The CDR3 region has the DNA TGTGCCACCAGGGACATCCTTAATTCACCCCTCCACTTT.

V gene TRBV15 combines with J gene TRBJ1-1, with D uncertain. Per germline, CDR1 LNHNV and CDR2 YYDKDF (reference sequence). CDR3 length: 13 residues. V shed 0 bases and J shed 5 bases, with 7 bases lying between them. CDR3 nucleotide sequence: TGTGCCACCAGCAGAGATCCTAGGACTGAAGCTTTCTTT. This encodes CATSRDPRTEAFF. The whole variable domain, remainder taken from reference TRBV15 and TRBJ1-1, is DAMVIQNPRYQVTQFGKPVTLSCSQTLNHNVMYWYQQKSSQAPKLLFHYYDKDFNNEADTPDNFQSRRPNTSFCFLDIRSPGLGDTAMYLCATSRDPRTEAFFGQGTRLTVV.

The chain carries TRBV19 and TRBJ2-2, with a weak D call TRBD2 (6 bases). Per the germline V gene, CDR1 is LNHDA and CDR2 is SQIVND (reference sequence). The CDR3 runs to 14 residues. V lost 10 bases and J 1 base, leaving 13 bases between the germline ends. The CDR3 loop reads CATRGRGNTGELFF. The CDR3 nucleotides read TGTGCCACCCGTGGGCGGGGGAACACCGGGGAGCTGTTTTTT. Drawing the rest from reference TRBV19 and TRBJ2-2, the complete variable domain is DGGITQSPKYLFRKEGQNVTLSCEQNLNHDAMYWYRQDPGQGLRLIYYSQIVNDFQKGDIAEGYSVSREKKESFPLTVTSAQKNPTAFYLCATRGRGNTGELFFGEGSRLTVL.

V is TRBV28 and J is TRBJ2-7; the match to TRBD2 covers 8 bases. V shed 2 bases, J shed 2 bases, and the junction held 2 bases outside the gene matches. This CDR3 region has 14 residues. CDR1 and CDR2 (germline): MDHEN, SYDVKM. The CDR3 bases are TGTGCCAGCAGTTTAACGGGGGGGCCCTACGAGCAGTACTTC. It specifies CASSLTGGPYEQYF.

CDR3 region: CATTRTGGSGELFF. The CDR3 DNA reads as TGTGCCACAACCCGGACAGGGGGCTCCGGGGAGCTGTTTTTT. V is TRBV19 and J is TRBJ2-2; TRBD1 aligns across 11 bases. V gave up 10 bases and J gave up 6 bases; unmatched junction bases: 7. There are 14 residues in the CDR3. CDR1 is LNHDA and CDR2 is SQIVND in the germline V gene (reference sequence).

The chain couples TRBV25-1 to TRBJ1-1, with D unclear. The V gene's germline CDR1 is MGHDK and CDR2 SYGVNS. The V gene lost 5 bases and the J gene lost 11 bases, with 18 bases spanning the gap. The CDR3 loop spans 13 amino acids. Here the CDR3 DNA reads TGTGCCAGCAGTCCCTGGGGAATGGGGAGGGCTTTCTTT. Translation gives CASSPWGMGRAFF.

The chain carries TRBV28 and TRBJ1-2; TRBD1 agrees at 8 bases. The CDR3 length is 15 residues. Germline V gene data show CDR1 as MDHEN and CDR2 as SYDVKM. Germline trimming cut 5 bases from V and 2 bases from J; bases unmatched to any gene: 7. Here the CDR3 DNA reads TGTGCCAGCAGTCCCCCAGGGGGCGGAAACTATGGCTACACCTTC. It codes for CASSPPGGGNYGYTF.

The rearrangement links TRBV5-1 to TRBJ1-1; 8 positions agree with TRBD1. The CDR3 is made up of 15 amino acids. Per germline, CDR1 SGHRS and CDR2 YFSETQ. The J segment lost 6 bases and the V segment lost 3 bases, leaving 10 bases of the junction unmatched. This chain's CDR3 is CASSYMDRVEAEAFF. CDR3 DNA: TGCGCCAGCAGCTATATGGACAGGGTCGAGGCTGAAGCTTTCTTT.

In this sample, this clone turned up a few times. The V call is TRBV4-2, the J call TRBJ1-5, with D perhaps TRBD1 (5 bases). Germline V CDR1 and CDR2: LGHNA, YNFKEQ. CDR3 length: 12 residues. V lost 2 bases and J lost 14, with 13 bases in between. The CDR3 reads CASSQFLGAKHF. In nucleotides, the CDR3 is TGTGCCAGCAGCCAATTTCTAGGGGCCAAGCATTTT.